These 23 T cell receptor beta chains were all obtained from the same sample, sequenced in a study of regulatory T cells in long-lasting Graves disease. Time point in this sample: newly diagnosed GD, antithyroid drugs for less than 3 months. The TCR library used RNA extracted from PBMCs. Researchers made TCR beta libraries by using iRepertoire HTBI primers and running Arm-PCR on CDR3 regions. TCRdb reanalysed the multiplex PCR reads using MiXCR and keeps one entry per CDR3 protein. The table has some 450,000 distinct CDR3 sequences, over 15% seen once. Another study also made use of these data, one on T cells in Graves' hyperthyroidism and ophthalmopathy.

Specimen: peripheral blood mononuclear cells (PBMCs), collected at new diagnosis, from a patient treated with antithyroid drugs. All receptors come from a woman in her 30s with Graves disease.

This clonotype was recorded many times. The chain couples TRBV7-8 to TRBJ2-7, with a possible D match to TRBD1 (6 bases). Between the trimmed V and J ends, which lost 2 bases and 1 base, there was a span of 18 bases. Germline V gene lookup returns CDR1 SGHVS and CDR2 FQNEAQ. The length of the CDR3 is 17 residues. In DNA form, the CDR3 reads TGTGCCAGCAGCTTATCCGAAACGGGACAATTTTCCTACGAGCAGTACTTC. It codes for CASSLSETGQFSYEQYF. Full variable domain (remainder filled in from reference TRBV7-8 and TRBJ2-7): GAGVSQSPRYKVAKRGQDVALRCDPISGHVSLFWYQQALGQGPEFLTYFQNEAQLDKSGLPSDRFFAERPEGSVSTLKIQRTQQEDSAVYLCASSLSETGQFSYEQYFGPGTRLTVT.

This clonotype was recorded at least ten times. The chain carries TRBV7-8 and TRBJ1-1; D possibly corresponds to TRBD1 (6 bases). The CDR3 is 15 residues long. Germline lookup yields CDR1 SGHVS and CDR2 FQNEAQ. Trimming left V 5 bases short and J 0 bases short, with 13 bases between. In DNA form, the CDR3 reads TGTGCCAGCAGCAAACTAGGACAGATGAACACTGAAGCTTTCTTT. This codes for CASSKLGQMNTEAFF.

On this clonotype itself: This may arise from a read error, as a much more abundant clone is one base away. CDR3 residues: CASSFRTSGSLRETQFF. The CDR3 nucleotides are TGTGCCAGCAGCTTCCGCACTAGCGGGAGTTTAAGAGAGACCCAGTTCTTC. J is TRBJ2-1 and V is TRBV5-1, with 11 bases that match TRBD2. Germline V gives CDR1 SGHRS, CDR2 YFSETQ. This CDR3 has 17 amino acids.

This clonotype was seen a few times. The chain has TRBV29-1 and TRBJ2-2; D remains unclear. Germline V gene data show CDR1 as SQVTM and CDR2 as ANQGSEA. Deletions cut 5 bases from V and 7 bases from J, with 8 bases between. This CDR3 spans 11 amino acids. CDR3 sequence: CSVPGYGELFF. The CDR3 nucleotides are TGCAGCGTTCCAGGATACGGGGAGCTGTTTTTT.

This clonotype was detected ten times or more. The chain has TRBV11-1 and TRBJ2-1; 10 positions match TRBD2. CDR1 and CDR2 (germline): SGHAT, FQDESV (reference sequence). The J segment lost 5 bases and the V segment lost 5 bases, leaving 9 bases of the junction unmatched. The CDR3 runs 16 residues. CDR3 nucleotides: TGTGCCAGCAGCCTCTCGACTAGCGGGTGGGACAATGAGCAGTTCTTC. This sequence encodes CASSLSTSGWDNEQFF.

This clonotype was counted at least ten times. The junction shows a germline mismatch at one end, possibly a read error. The rearrangement joins TRBV7-7 to TRBJ2-5; D is undetermined. Germline loops: CDR1 SSHAT, CDR2 FNYEAQ (reference sequence). This CDR3 region has 14 residues. The CDR3 DNA reads TGTGCTAGCAGCTTAGCCCCGGACCAAGAGACCCAGTACTTC. This sequence encodes CASSLAPDQETQYF.

This clonotype was detected ten times or more. The chain recombines TRBV20-1 with TRBJ2-7; D is unclear. Germline V gene data show CDR1 as DFQATT and CDR2 as SNEGSKA (reference sequence). V lost 0 bases and J 3 bases, leaving 18 bases between the germline ends. CDR3 length equals 16 residues. The CDR3 bases are TGCAGTGCTAGAGATCTAAGGCAGCCGACCATCTACGAGCAGTACTTC. Its protein is CSARDLRQPTIYEQYF.

V usage is TRBV15 and J usage is TRBJ2-3; 9 bases align to TRBD2. The junction had 15 bases not matched to a gene; V was cut back by 0 bases and J by 5 bases. Germline-derived CDR1 and CDR2 are LNHNV and YYDKDF (reference sequence). There are 19 residues in the CDR3. CDR3 in DNA: TGTGCCACCAGCAGAGATGACTCTAGCGGGAAGGGGCGGAGAGATACGCAGTATTTT. This gives the protein CATSRDDSSGKGRRDTQYF.

V usage is TRBV15 and J usage is TRBJ2-1, with D perhaps matching TRBD2 (6 bases). This CDR3 contains 12 residues. Trimming took off 2 bases at V and 8 bases at J, with 7 bases between the two ends. Germline V gene lookup returns CDR1 LNHNV and CDR2 YYDKDF (reference sequence). The CDR3 spells CATSRWRDEQFF. Here the CDR3 DNA reads TGTGCCACCAGCAGATGGAGGGATGAGCAGTTCTTC. Drawing the rest from reference TRBV15 and TRBJ2-1, the complete variable domain is DAMVIQNPRYQVTQFGKPVTLSCSQTLNHNVMYWYQQKSSQAPKLLFHYYDKDFNNEADTPDNFQSRRPNTSFCFLDIRSPGLGDTAMYLCATSRWRDEQFFGPGTRLTVL.

The sample holds many counts of this clonotype. The V call is TRBV3-1, the J call TRBJ2-7; D remains ambiguous. Germline CDR1 is LGHDT and CDR2 is YNNKEL (reference sequence). CDR3 length equals 12 residues. V lost 5 bases and J lost 4, with 9 bases in between. The CDR3 reads CASSSYLYEQYF. CDR3 DNA sequence: TGTGCCAGCAGCTCATACTTGTACGAGCAGTACTTC.

The table lists this clonotype with a few counts. V and J are TRBV9 and TRBJ2-4; TRBD2 matches 9 bases. This CDR3 is built from 13 residues. From germline, CDR1 is SGDLS and CDR2 YYNGEE. V was pared by 3 bases and J by 7 bases, with 2 bases of the junction left unmatched. CDR3 in amino acids: CASSGREGNIQYF. Here the CDR3 DNA reads TGTGCCAGCAGCGGGCGGGAGGGGAACATTCAGTACTTC. The variable domain in full, completed from reference TRBV9 and TRBJ2-4, reads DSGVTQTPKHLITATGQRVTLRCSPRSGDLSVYWYQQSLDQGLQFLIQYYNGEERAKGNILERFSAQQFPDLHSELNLSSLELGDSALYFCASSGREGNIQYFGAGTRLSVL.

This clonotype was counted many times. V and J are TRBV6-1 and TRBJ1-5; perhaps TRBD1 as D (5 bases). Germline V gene lookup returns CDR1 MNHNS and CDR2 SASEGT. This CDR3 spans 17 amino acids. Trimming stripped 2 bases from V and 0 bases from J, with 14 bases between. The CDR3 reads CASSEKKGRDSNQPQHF. The DNA of the CDR3 is TGTGCCAGCAGTGAAAAGAAGGGGCGGGATAGCAATCAGCCCCAGCATTTT.

The table lists this clonotype with many counts. CDR3 residues: CSASKEGAGNQPQHF. The CDR3 coding sequence is TGCAGTGCTAGCAAAGAGGGGGCGGGCAATCAGCCCCAGCATTTT. The V gene is TRBV20-1, the J gene TRBJ1-5; the match to TRBD1 covers 7 bases. The CDR3 consists of 15 residues. Germline CDR1 and CDR2: DFQATT and SNEGSKA (reference sequence). V was pared by 3 bases and J by 2 bases, with 7 bases of the junction left unmatched.

This clonotype has only a few counts. J is TRBJ1-5 and V is TRBV20-1; D is unresolved. Germline lookup yields CDR1 DFQATT and CDR2 SNEGSKA (reference sequence). The V and J ends lost 5 bases and 9 bases respectively, with 23 bases between them. The CDR3 contains 15 residues. CDR3 in DNA: TGCAGTGCTCAGGTTCGGGCAGCTCCCCTGGGGCCCCAGCATTTT. Amino acid sequence: CSAQVRAAPLGPQHF.

This clonotype was seen a handful of times. The chain combines TRBV24-1 with TRBJ2-3; 9 nucleotides align to TRBD2. J gave up 0 bases and V 4 bases, and 4 bases lay outside the gene matches. CDR3 length equals 16 residues. CDR1 and CDR2 (germline): KGHDR, SFDVKD. Here the CDR3 reads CATSDPTSGSTDTQYF. The CDR3 DNA sequence: TGTGCCACCAGTGACCCGACTAGCGGAAGCACAGATACGCAGTATTTT.

This clonotype was detected ten times or more. The chain joins TRBV29-1 to TRBJ2-7; 9 bases map to TRBD2. Germline trimming cut 6 bases from V and 4 bases from J; bases unmatched to any gene: 10. The germline CDR1 and CDR2 sequences are SQVTM and ANQGSEA. The CDR3 contains 14 residues. The CDR3 coding sequence is TGCAGCGTCACCCTTAGCGGGAGTCTTTACGAGCAGTACTTC. It is translated as CSVTLSGSLYEQYF.

Regarding this clonotype: This sequence is one base from a far larger clone and is likely a read error. V usage is TRBV15 and J usage is TRBJ2-7; D is possibly TRBD1 or TRBD2 (7 bases each). V was clipped by 1 base and J by 7 bases, with 17 bases between them. This CDR3 comprises 15 residues. The germline V gene encodes CDR1 LNHNV and CDR2 YYDKDF (reference sequence). CDR3 DNA sequence: TGTGCCACCAGCAGAGTGGTCGCAGGGGGGGATGAGCAGTACTTC. Translation gives CATSRVVAGGDEQYF.

This clonotype was seen at least ten times. The chain employs TRBV28 and TRBJ2-4; 9 nucleotides match TRBD2. CDR3 length: 16 amino acids. The V and J ends lost 8 bases and 7 bases, in that order; junction bases with no gene match: 15. Germline V CDR1 and CDR2: MDHEN, SYDVKM. The chain's CDR3 is CASSYYGASGNNIQYF. The CDR3 DNA follows: TGTGCCAGCTCCTACTATGGGGCTAGCGGGAATAACATTCAGTACTTC. Supplemented by reference TRBV28 and TRBJ2-4, the full variable domain reads DVKVTQSSRYLVKRTGEKVFLECVQDMDHENMFWYRQDPGLGLRLIYFSYDVKMKEKGDIPEGYSVSREKKERFSLILESASTNQTSMYLCASSYYGASGNNIQYFGAGTRLSVL.

CDR3: CASSLTDGTYEQYF. CDR3 sequence (DNA): TGTGCCAGCAGCTTGACTGACGGTACCTACGAGCAGTACTTC. The rearrangement joins TRBV11-2 to TRBJ2-7; D is unclear. V dropped 3 bases and J dropped 2 bases, with 11 bases sitting between them. Germline V lookup: CDR1 SGHAT, CDR2 FQNNGV. This CDR3 is 14 amino acids long.

In the case of this clonotype: This likely traces to a read error, being one base from a far larger clone. The J gene is TRBJ2-1, the V gene TRBV3-1, with D tentatively TRBD1 (5 bases). Germline V gives CDR1 LGHDT, CDR2 YNNKEL (reference sequence). The germline V and J ends were trimmed by 0 bases and 10 bases, with 7 bases remaining between them. This CDR3 has 12 amino acids. The CDR3 coding sequence is TGTGCCAGCAGCCAAGATTGGGGCGAGCAGTTCTTC. It yields the protein CASSQDWGEQFF.

This clonotype was seen a handful of times. This chain links TRBV29-1 with TRBJ1-5; 7 bases line up with TRBD1. V trimming: 6 bases; J trimming: 6 bases; junction bases outside the gene matches: 17. From germline, CDR1 is SQVTM and CDR2 ANQGSEA. This CDR3 has 16 amino acids. Here the CDR3 reads CSVRIGAGDSGQPQHF. The CDR3 DNA reads as TGCAGCGTAAGGATCGGGGCGGGGGACAGCGGTCAGCCCCAGCATTTT.

This clonotype was counted between two and nine times. The V gene is TRBV5-8, the J gene TRBJ2-2, with 8 nucleotides matching TRBD2. The CDR3 sequence is 17 residues long. The junction had 7 bases not matched to a gene; V was cut back by 0 bases and J by 3 bases. The germline V gene encodes CDR1 SGHTS and CDR2 YDEGEE. The CDR3 sequence is CASSLGGTSFDTGELFF. DNA for the CDR3: TGTGCCAGCAGCTTGGGAGGGACTAGTTTCGACACCGGGGAGCTGTTTTTT.

At least ten counts were recorded for this clonotype. The chain employs TRBV13 and TRBJ2-3; 11 nucleotides match TRBD2. CDR1 PRHDT and CDR2 FYEKMQ come from the germline V gene (reference sequence). With 2 bases clipped from V and 2 bases from J, the junction kept 9 bases outside the gene matches. CDR3 length equals 18 residues. CDR3 protein: CASSLRASGRLITDTQYF. The CDR3 DNA sequence: TGTGCCAGCAGCTTAAGGGCTAGCGGGAGGCTCATCACAGATACGCAGTATTTT.